Each of the 25 T cell receptor beta chains below was sequenced from the same sample in a study of control samples from healthy donors and cancer patients. The protocol was immunoSEQ multiplex PCR, while the TCRdb copy is restricted to in-frame clones and leaves out a portion. Among about 130,000 clones, roughly 87% were seen once, and the ten largest hold about 1.8%. Source material: blood. Receptors originate from a young man in good health.

The chain employs TRBV28 and TRBJ1-2; D is undetermined. This CDR3 comprises 12 residues. V was pared by 2 bases and J by 5 bases, with 6 bases between. Germline assignment: CDR1 MDHEN and CDR2 SYDVKM. CDR3 DNA sequence: TGTGCCAGCAGTTTAAAGGGTTATGGCTACACCTTC. It specifies CASSLKGYGYTF.

The gene calls are TRBV6-5 and TRBJ1-3; 7 bases are a match to TRBD1. This CDR3 comprises 15 residues. The ends lost 4 bases at V and 0 bases at J; junction bases unmatched: 3. Germline V lookup: CDR1 MNHEY, CDR2 SVGAGI. The CDR3 loop reads CASSSDRASGNTIYF. In DNA form, the CDR3 reads TGTGCCAGCAGTTCAGACAGGGCCTCTGGAAACACCATATATTTT.

The chain uses TRBV6-5 and TRBJ2-3; 10 bases agree with TRBD2. Per germline, CDR1 MNHEY and CDR2 SVGAGI. CDR3 length: 14 residues. J gave up 1 base and V 9 bases, and 4 bases lay outside the gene matches. CDR3 protein: CASGLAGGTDTQYF. The CDR3 coding sequence is TGTGCCAGTGGTCTAGCGGGAGGCACAGATACGCAGTATTTT.

The gene calls are TRBV5-1 and TRBJ2-1; a possible D gene is TRBD2 (7 bases). CDR1 is SGHRS, CDR2 YFSETQ, per germline. CDR3 length: 16 amino acids. V was pared by 4 bases and J by 4 bases, with 18 bases between. The CDR3 nucleotides read TGCGCCAGCAGCCCCCGAGGGGGGGACTCTTACAATGAGCAGTTCTTC. Protein: CASSPRGGDSYNEQFF.

The chain links TRBV6-5 to TRBJ2-1; the D gene is possibly TRBD1 (5 bases). V lost 6 bases, J lost 1 base, and 13 bases lay in between. This CDR3 contains 15 residues. From germline, CDR1 is MNHEY and CDR2 SVGAGI. The CDR3 nucleotides are TGTGCCAGCAGGCTCGACAGAGTTTCCTACAATGAGCAGTTCTTC. Its translation is CASRLDRVSYNEQFF.

Concerning this clone: One junction end disagrees with the germline gene, perhaps due to a read error. This rearrangement joins TRBV7-9 to TRBJ2-1; tentative D call: TRBD2 (6 bases). This CDR3 has 15 amino acids. Germline loops: CDR1 SEHNR, CDR2 FQNEAQ (reference sequence). The CDR3 protein is CASSLAMGLRNEQFF. As DNA, the CDR3 is TGTGCCAGCAGCCTAGCGATGGGGCTTCGGAATGAGCAGTTCTTC.

This clone appeared once. J is TRBJ2-3 and V is TRBV18; possible D gene TRBD2, 6 bases. The germline V gene encodes CDR1 KGHSH and CDR2 LQKENI. The CDR3 runs to 13 residues. Trimming left V 4 bases short and J 3 bases short, with 8 bases between. The CDR3 nucleotides are TGTGCCAGCTCACGACTAGAAACAGATACGCAGTATTTT. Translation: CASSRLETDTQYF.

This clone has a handful of counts. The chain couples TRBV2 to TRBJ1-1, with D hard to call. This CDR3 is built from 18 residues. Germline CDR1 and CDR2: SNHLY and FYNNEI. The CDR3 bases are TGTGTCTCTTCAGCGTGGGAAGGAAGGCGACTTAGAAACACTGAAGCTTTCTTT. Translating gives CVSSAWEGRRLRNTEAFF.

The chain links TRBV28 to TRBJ1-1, with no clear D. Trimming removed 2 bases from V and 6 bases from J, with 7 bases in between. Germline CDR1 MDHEN, CDR2 SYDVKM. This CDR3 is 12 amino acids long. The CDR3, as DNA: TGTGCCAGCAGTTTAGCGTTGCCTGAAGCTTTCTTT. This translates into CASSLALPEAFF.

The V and J genes are TRBV19 and TRBJ2-2; 7 bases are shared with TRBD2. Unmatched junction bases numbered 14, after V lost 7 bases and J lost 6 bases. Germline V CDR1 and CDR2: LNHDA, SQIVND (reference sequence). The CDR3 spans 16 residues. The chain's CDR3 is CASTRERGGPSGELFF. The CDR3 DNA reads as TGTGCCAGTACTCGGGAGCGGGGAGGGCCCTCCGGGGAGCTGTTTTTT.

A few counts support this clone. The V and J genes are TRBV7-6 and TRBJ1-3; tentative D call: TRBD1 (6 bases). V lost 1 base and J lost 4, with 8 bases in between. The germline V gene has CDR1 SGHVS and CDR2 FNYEAQ. CDR3 length: 14 residues. In nucleotides, the CDR3 is TGTGCCAGCAGCTTAGGAGGGGGAGGAAACACCATATATTTT. Protein product: CASSLGGGGNTIYF.

V and J are TRBV19 and TRBJ1-3, with TRBD1 as a possible D gene (5 bases). This CDR3 spans 14 amino acids. Trimming shortened V by 7 bases and J by 3 bases, and 13 bases separated the two germline ends. Germline CDR1 LNHDA, CDR2 SQIVND (reference sequence). CDR3 coding DNA: TGTGCCAGTATAGCAGGGAAATTTGGAAACACCATATATTTT. This codes for CASIAGKFGNTIYF.

This clone was observed once. This chain uses TRBV4-1 with TRBJ2-1; unclear D gene. V was pared by 4 bases and J by 5 bases, with 6 bases between. CDR1 is MGHRA and CDR2 is YSYEKL in the germline V gene. This CDR3 is 12 amino acids long. The CDR3 is CASSRLDNEQFF. For the CDR3, the DNA is TGCGCCAGCAGCCGACTGGACAATGAGCAGTTCTTC.

This sequence joins TRBV6-6 and TRBJ1-5, with D perhaps matching TRBD1 (6 bases). This CDR3 region has 14 residues. The germline V gene has CDR1 MNHNY and CDR2 SVGAGI (reference sequence). Trimming took 2 bases from V and 7 from J, leaving 12 bases between them. The CDR3 coding sequence is TGTGCCAGCAGTTACGGCGGGGGCTACCAGCCCCAGCATTTT. It translates to CASSYGGGYQPQHF.

The chain employs TRBV5-1 and TRBJ1-2; D not certain. Between the trimmed V and J ends, which lost 2 bases and 0 bases, there was a span of 8 bases. This CDR3 is built from 14 residues. Germline assignment: CDR1 SGHRS and CDR2 YFSETQ. CDR3 sequence: CASSFDTTNYGYTF. For the CDR3, the DNA is TGCGCCAGCAGCTTCGATACGACTAACTATGGCTACACCTTC.

There are a few counts of this clone. V gene TRBV29-1 combines with J gene TRBJ1-1, with D possibly being TRBD1 (6 bases). V was shortened by 5 bases and J by 4 bases, with 20 bases between the two germline ends. CDR3 size: 15 residues. CDR1 SQVTM and CDR2 ANQGSEA come from the germline V gene. Written as DNA, the CDR3 is TGCAGCGTTTACGACAGGCCCCCTCGTGGCACTGAAGCTTTCTTT. The encoded protein is CSVYDRPPRGTEAFF.

Regarding this clone: One end of the junction varies from germline; a read error may be responsible. This chain uses TRBV7-2 with TRBJ1-3; the D is unclear. This CDR3 spans 15 amino acids. Germline V gives CDR1 SGHTA, CDR2 FQGNSA. CDR3 region: CASSSTGRTGNTIYF. The CDR3 DNA reads as TGTGCCAGCAGCTCCACGGGCCGGACTGGTAACACCATATATTTT.

The V gene is TRBV2, the J gene TRBJ1-2; D perhaps matches TRBD1 (6 bases). Germline assignment: CDR1 SNHLY and CDR2 FYNNEI. The CDR3 runs to 13 residues. The V and J ends lost 3 bases and 8 bases respectively, with 13 bases between them. As DNA, the CDR3 is TGTGCCAGCAGTGACAGGGGTCAGGAGGGCTACACCTTC. It is translated as CASSDRGQEGYTF.

The V and J genes are TRBV7-6 and TRBJ1-1; D uncertain. CDR1 is SGHVS and CDR2 is FNYEAQ in the germline V gene. CDR3 length: 13 residues. Trimming took 5 bases from V and 1 from J, leaving 8 bases between them. The CDR3 is CASSGYRNTEAFF. In DNA, the CDR3 is TGTGCCAGCAGCGGTTATCGGAACACTGAAGCTTTCTTT. The whole variable domain, filled in from reference TRBV7-6 and TRBJ1-1, reads GAGVSQSPRYKVTKRGQDVALRCDPISGHVSLYWYRQALGQGPEFLTYFNYEAQQDKSGLPNDRFSAERPEGSISTLTIQRTEQRDSAMYRCASSGYRNTEAFFGQGTRLTVV.

The chain links TRBV19 to TRBJ1-4; no reliable D call. CDR1 is LNHDA, CDR2 SQIVND, per germline (reference sequence). V was clipped by 4 bases and J by 1 base, with 7 bases between them. This CDR3 has 14 residues. CDR3: CASSTTGTNEKLFF. CDR3 in DNA: TGTGCCAGTAGTACGACTGGAACTAATGAAAAACTGTTTTTT.

The chain carries TRBV30 and TRBJ2-7; the D call may be TRBD1 or TRBD2 (5 bases each). The V end lost 1 base, the J end lost 5 bases, and 15 bases lay between the germline ends. Germline values: CDR1 GTSNPN, CDR2 SVGIG (reference sequence). The CDR3 sequence is 14 residues long. The CDR3 DNA reads TGTGCCTGGAGTGATAATTGGGGGTTGAACGAGCAGTACTTC. This translates into CAWSDNWGLNEQYF.

This clone was seen more than once but under ten times. The chain's CDR3 is CASSLRESGSYGYTF. CDR3 DNA sequence: TGTGCCAGCAGCCTGAGGGAGTCAGGTAGTTATGGCTACACCTTC. The rearrangement links TRBV5-4 to TRBJ1-2; D call uncertain. Germline CDR1 and CDR2: SGHNT and YYREEE (reference sequence). This CDR3 region has 15 residues. Trimming took 4 bases from V and 5 from J, leaving 18 bases between them.

V gene TRBV18 combines with J gene TRBJ1-3, with D tentatively TRBD1 (5 bases). The CDR3 has 17 residues. Germline CDR1 is KGHSH and CDR2 is LQKENI. The ends were cut back, 3 bases at V and 2 bases at J, with 17 bases in the middle. The CDR3 nucleotides are TGTGCCAGCTCACCGTTCGGGGGAACAGGCACTGGAAACACCATATATTTT. Translation: CASSPFGGTGTGNTIYF.

CDR3 loop: CASSLFETRADTQYF. The CDR3 DNA reads as TGTGCCAGCAGCTTGTTTGAAACTAGAGCAGATACGCAGTATTTT. The genes are TRBV7-3 and TRBJ2-3, with a tentative D call TRBD2 (5 bases). Germline CDR1 is SGHTA and CDR2 is FQGTGA. CDR3 size: 15 residues. Trimming stripped 3 bases from V and 4 bases from J, with 14 bases between.

The V gene is TRBV9, the J gene TRBJ1-2; D remains unclear. The CDR3 is 14 residues long. CDR1 SGDLS and CDR2 YYNGEE come from the germline V gene. Trimming took off 2 bases at V and 1 base at J, with 9 bases between the two ends. The CDR3 spells CASSVGRDNYGYTF. The CDR3 DNA is TGTGCCAGCAGCGTCGGGCGGGATAACTATGGCTACACCTTC.